This entry lists 11 T cell receptor beta chains sequenced from one sample in a study of blood T cell repertoires in COVID-19. Sequenced by immunoSEQ multiplex PCR; TCRdb stores in-frame clones only, minus some. Found here are around 230,000 clones, over 70% of them singletons; the top ten hold about 8.1%. The sequenced sample was peripheral blood. These receptors were obtained from a woman in her 50s with acute or convalescent COVID-19.

The chain links TRBV11-2 to TRBJ2-7, with 9 bases fitting TRBD1. This CDR3 is built from 15 residues. Germline V gene sequence: CDR1 SGHAT, CDR2 FQNNGV. The junction had 10 bases not matched to a gene; V was cut back by 4 bases and J by 6 bases. CDR3 protein: CASSWSGTGNSEQYF. CDR3 DNA: TGTGCCAGCAGCTGGTCCGGGACAGGGAACTCCGAGCAGTACTTC.

The J gene is TRBJ2-1, the V gene TRBV28; 8 bases fit TRBD1. CDR3 length: 14 residues. V was clipped by 1 base and J by 8 bases; unmatched bases: 4. Germline CDR1 and CDR2: MDHEN and SYDVKM. The CDR3 region has the DNA TGTGCCAGCAGTTTATCACCACAGGGGGATGAGCAGTTCTTC. Translated: CASSLSPQGDEQFF.

This clone showed up just once. The chain is built from TRBV18 and TRBJ2-5; the match to TRBD2 covers 7 bases. Germline V gene sequence: CDR1 KGHSH, CDR2 LQKENI. V was clipped by 2 bases and J by 3 bases; unmatched bases: 9. This CDR3 is built from 16 residues. CDR3 DNA sequence: TGTGCCAGCTCACCAGATTTCGGGAGGTGGGAAGAGACCCAGTACTTC. The encoded protein is CASSPDFGRWEETQYF.

CDR3 residues: CASSLTQTGVKERSYTF. The CDR3 nucleotides are TGTGCCAGCAGTTTAACCCAAACCGGGGTGAAAGAACGGAGCTACACCTTC. The V and J genes are TRBV28 and TRBJ1-2, with D unresolved. The germline V gene encodes CDR1 MDHEN and CDR2 SYDVKM. The V gene lost 2 bases and the J gene lost 9 bases, with 25 bases spanning the gap. CDR3 length: 17 residues.

The chain couples TRBV5-5 to TRBJ2-1; TRBD2 matches 7 bases. The CDR3 spans 19 residues. Germline values: CDR1 SGHKS, CDR2 YYEKEE (reference sequence). V was pared by 2 bases and J by 1 base, with 15 bases of the junction left unmatched. The CDR3 loop is CASSLGALRAGVSYNEQFF. The CDR3 DNA reads as TGTGCCAGCAGCTTAGGAGCCCTTAGGGCGGGAGTGTCCTACAATGAGCAGTTCTTC.

The chain has TRBV30 and TRBJ2-7, with 12 bases that match TRBD2. The CDR3 consists of 16 residues. Germline V lookup: CDR1 GTSNPN, CDR2 SVGIG (reference sequence). Losses at the gene ends were 2 bases for V and 2 bases for J; bases not matched to a gene: 7. DNA for the CDR3: TGTGCCTGGAGTCCTCTAGCGGGAGGGTTTACCTACGAGCAGTACTTC. It yields the protein CAWSPLAGGFTYEQYF.

The chain recombines TRBV11-2 with TRBJ1-2; unclear D gene. Germline assignment: CDR1 SGHAT and CDR2 FQNNGV. With 1 base removed from V and 11 bases from J, the gap between germline ends came to 11 bases. The CDR3 is made up of 12 amino acids. The CDR3 loop is CASSLAQAGYTF. The CDR3 DNA is TGTGCCAGCAGCTTAGCGCAGGCCGGATACACCTTC. Full variable domain (rest looked up from reference TRBV11-2 and TRBJ1-2): EAGVAQSPRYKIIEKRQSVAFWCNPISGHATLYWYQQILGQGPKLLIQFQNNGVVDDSQLPKDRFSAERLKGVDSTLKIQPAKLEDSAVYLCASSLAQAGYTFGSGTRLTVV.

Here the CDR3 reads CANPQGPGDSPLHF. CDR3 in DNA: TGTGCCAACCCACAGGGTCCTGGGGATTCACCCCTCCACTTT. The rearrangement uses TRBV2 and TRBJ1-6; perhaps TRBD1 as D (6 bases). The CDR3 consists of 14 residues. V lost 10 bases to trimming and J lost 8 bases, with 18 bases between them. Per germline, CDR1 SNHLY and CDR2 FYNNEI. Full variable domain (remainder filled in from reference TRBV2 and TRBJ1-6): EPEVTQTPSHQVTQMGQEVILRCVPISNHLYFYWYRQILGQKVEFLVSFYNNEISEKSEIFDDQFSVERPDGSNFTLKIRSTKLEDSAMYFCANPQGPGDSPLHFGNGTRLTVT.

The chain is built from TRBV3-1 (or the pseudogene TRBV3-2) and TRBJ1-6; 9 bases match TRBD1. There are 16 residues in the CDR3. With V trimmed by 10 bases and J by 4 bases, 11 bases remained unmatched. CDR1 is LGHDT, CDR2 YNNKEL, per germline (reference sequence). CDR3: CATMRTGASYNSPLHF. As DNA, the CDR3 is TGTGCCACGATGAGGACAGGGGCTTCTTATAATTCACCCCTCCACTTT.

This chain joins TRBV9 and TRBJ2-2; D is unclear. The CDR3 totals 14 residues. Germline V CDR1 and CDR2: SGDLS, YYNGEE. With 0 bases removed from V and 0 bases from J, the gap between germline ends came to 3 bases. CDR3 protein: CASSVGANTGELFF. CDR3 nucleotides: TGTGCCAGCAGCGTAGGAGCGAACACCGGGGAGCTGTTTTTT.

The chain links TRBV28 to TRBJ2-7; D is uncertain. Germline V gene sequence: CDR1 MDHEN, CDR2 SYDVKM. This CDR3 is 11 amino acids long. The V gene lost 8 bases and the J gene lost 0 bases, with 5 bases spanning the gap. The CDR3 DNA sequence: TGTGCCAGCCAGGACTCCTACGAGCAGTACTTC. It translates to CASQDSYEQYF.